This T cell receptor (beta chain) was sequenced during a study of long-term antiretroviral therapy in people with HIV. Inclusion required at least two post-ART and at least one pre-ART PBMC samples. Every one of the participants with HIV received treatment in the United States. They ran version v3.0 of the immunoSEQ assay at survey level. For each individual sample, sequencing targeted about 40,000-55,000 T-cell genomes. Generated by immunoSEQ multiplex PCR, the TCRdb table keeps only in-frame clones and is missing some. This table has under 20,000 clones, about 80% appearing once. This sample comprised unsorted PBMCs, obtained 0.2 years after starting antiretroviral therapy. The sequence was collected from a woman aged 40-49 years with HIV.

The DNA of the CDR3 is TGTGCCAGCAGCCCCTATAACAGGGTTTTGAATCAGCCCCAGCATTTT. Translated: CASSPYNRVLNQPQHF. The rearrangement joins TRBV7-8 to TRBJ1-5; possible D gene TRBD1, 6 bases. Germline loops: CDR1 SGHVS, CDR2 FQNEAQ. The germline V and J ends were trimmed by 5 bases and 4 bases, with 18 bases remaining between them. The CDR3 is 16 amino acids.